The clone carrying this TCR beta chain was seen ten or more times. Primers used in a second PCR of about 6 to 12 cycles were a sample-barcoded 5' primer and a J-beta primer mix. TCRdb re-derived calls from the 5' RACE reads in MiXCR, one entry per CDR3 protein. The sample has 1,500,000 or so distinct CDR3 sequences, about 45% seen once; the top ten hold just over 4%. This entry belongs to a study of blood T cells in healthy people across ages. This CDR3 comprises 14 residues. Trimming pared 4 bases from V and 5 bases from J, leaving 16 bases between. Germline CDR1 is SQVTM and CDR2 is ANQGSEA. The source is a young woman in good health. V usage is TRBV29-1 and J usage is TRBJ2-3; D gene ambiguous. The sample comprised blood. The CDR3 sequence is CSVVQPPRQDTQYF. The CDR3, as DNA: TGCAGCGTTGTCCAGCCGCCGCGGCAAGATACGCAGTATTTT.